This T cell receptor (beta chain) was obtained from a study of T cells after posttransplantation cyclophosphamide. J gave up 6 bases and V 0 bases, and 6 bases lay outside the gene matches. The CDR3 is made up of 16 amino acids. The germline V gene has CDR1 SGHRS and CDR2 YFSETQ. Control samples came 1 year after myeloablative marrow transplants with methotrexate plus calcineurin inhibitor. Repertoires were generated with immunoSEQ multiplex PCR, while TCRdb's copy carries only in-frame clones and drops some. The data show thousands of clones, with roughly 87% seen just once and 20% to 30% held by the top ten. Study-wide results and limits: Tissue-infiltrating T cells from skin or gut overlapped little with blood T cells.

Details on this clone: Its antigen is not known.

The clonotype comes from a male patient in his 40s who received an allogeneic stem cell transplant from an unrelated donor, was CMV-positive, and had chronic GVHD only. Among the T cells, some may be from the graft donor. This rearrangement joins TRBV5-1 to TRBJ2-4, with 10 bases that match TRBD1. The sample was PBMCs, taken after an allogeneic stem cell transplant with a calcineurin inhibitor and methotrexate. DNA for the CDR3: TGCGCCAGCAGCTTGGCGGGACAGGGGATCAGAAACATTCAGTACTTC. It codes for CASSLAGQGIRNIQYF.